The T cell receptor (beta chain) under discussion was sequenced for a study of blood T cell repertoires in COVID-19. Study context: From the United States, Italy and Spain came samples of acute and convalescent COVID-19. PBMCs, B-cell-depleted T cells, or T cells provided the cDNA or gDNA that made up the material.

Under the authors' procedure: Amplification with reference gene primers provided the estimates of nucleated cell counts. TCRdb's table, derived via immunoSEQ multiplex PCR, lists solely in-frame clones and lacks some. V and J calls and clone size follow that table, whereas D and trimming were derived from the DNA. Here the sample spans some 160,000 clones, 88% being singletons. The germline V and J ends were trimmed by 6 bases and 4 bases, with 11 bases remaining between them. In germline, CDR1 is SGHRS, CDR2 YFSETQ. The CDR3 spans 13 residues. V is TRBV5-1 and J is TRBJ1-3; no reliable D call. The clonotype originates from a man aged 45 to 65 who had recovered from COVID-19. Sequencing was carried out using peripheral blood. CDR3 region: CASTETGGNTIYF. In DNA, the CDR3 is TGCGCCAGCACCGAAACCGGGGGAAACACCATATATTTT.